This TCR beta chain was observed in a study of CD8 T cells in ankylosing spondylitis. CDR1 and CDR2 (germline): KGHDR, SFDVKD. The ends lost 2 bases at V and 8 bases at J; junction bases unmatched: 5. The CDR3 sequence is 15 residues long. Quantitative 5'-RACE with molecular barcodes produced the TCR beta libraries. MiXCR, run by TCRdb on the 5' RACE reads, gives a single entry per CDR3 protein. The sample lists roughly 180,000 distinct CDR3 sequences; 8.5% to 10% were seen once. On this clonotype itself: The antigen is unknown.

Regarding the study as a whole: Ankylosing spondylitis blood seemed to carry a telltale TCR beta motif made of roughly 8 highly homologous variants.

The sequence derives from a female donor with ankylosing spondylitis or in good health (not recorded which). The rearrangement joins TRBV24-1 to TRBJ2-1; 10 nucleotides line up with TRBD1. The sample was blood, either unsorted or a sorted T cell fraction (not recorded which). For the CDR3, the DNA is TGTGCCACCAGTGATTCCGGGACAGGGGTACATGAGCAGTTCTTC. Its translation: CATSDSGTGVHEQFF.